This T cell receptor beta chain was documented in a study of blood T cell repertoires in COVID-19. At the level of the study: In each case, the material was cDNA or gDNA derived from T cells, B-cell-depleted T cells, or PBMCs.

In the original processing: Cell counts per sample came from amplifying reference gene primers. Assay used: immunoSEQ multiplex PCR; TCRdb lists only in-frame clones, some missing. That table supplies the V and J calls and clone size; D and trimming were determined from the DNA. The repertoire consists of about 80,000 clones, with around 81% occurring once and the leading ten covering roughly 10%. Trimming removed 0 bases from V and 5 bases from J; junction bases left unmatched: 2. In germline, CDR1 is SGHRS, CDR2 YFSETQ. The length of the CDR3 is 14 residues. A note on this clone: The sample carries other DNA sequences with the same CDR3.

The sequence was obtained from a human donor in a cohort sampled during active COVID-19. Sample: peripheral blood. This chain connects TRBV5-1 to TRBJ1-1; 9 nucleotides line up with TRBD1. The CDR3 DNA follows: TGCGCCAGCAGCTTGGGGACAGGGGATACTGAAGCTTTCTTT. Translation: CASSLGTGDTEAFF. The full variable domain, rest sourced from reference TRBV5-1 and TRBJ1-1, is KAGVTQTPRYLIKTRGQQVTLSCSPISGHRSVSWYQQTPGQGLQFLFEYFSETQRNKGNFPGRFSGRQFSNSRSEMNVSTLELGDSALYLCASSLGTGDTEAFFGQGTRLTVV.